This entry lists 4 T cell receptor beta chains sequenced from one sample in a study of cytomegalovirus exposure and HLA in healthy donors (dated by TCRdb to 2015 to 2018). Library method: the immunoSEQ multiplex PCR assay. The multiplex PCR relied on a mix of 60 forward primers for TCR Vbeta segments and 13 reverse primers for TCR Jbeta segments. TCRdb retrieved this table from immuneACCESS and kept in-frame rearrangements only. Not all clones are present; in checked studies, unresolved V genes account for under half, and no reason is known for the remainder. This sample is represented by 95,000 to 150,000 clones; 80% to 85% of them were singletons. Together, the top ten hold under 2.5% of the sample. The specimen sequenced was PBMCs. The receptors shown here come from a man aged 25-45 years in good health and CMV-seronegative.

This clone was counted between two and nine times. For the CDR3, the DNA is TGTGCCAGCAGTTACGCCACAGGGACTGGAAACACCATATATTTT. As protein: CASSYATGTGNTIYF. This chain uses TRBV6-5 with TRBJ1-3, with D possibly TRBD1 on 6 matching bases. V was trimmed by 2 bases and J by 2 bases, leaving 10 bases between them. In germline, CDR1 is MNHEY, CDR2 SVGAGI. CDR3 length: 15 residues.

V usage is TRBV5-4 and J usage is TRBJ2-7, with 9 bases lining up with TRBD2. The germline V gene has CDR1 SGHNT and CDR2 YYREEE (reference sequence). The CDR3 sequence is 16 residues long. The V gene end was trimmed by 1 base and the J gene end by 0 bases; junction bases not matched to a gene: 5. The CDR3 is CASSLSGGTRSYEQYF. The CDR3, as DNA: TGTGCCAGCAGCTTGAGCGGGGGGACCCGCTCCTACGAGCAGTACTTC.

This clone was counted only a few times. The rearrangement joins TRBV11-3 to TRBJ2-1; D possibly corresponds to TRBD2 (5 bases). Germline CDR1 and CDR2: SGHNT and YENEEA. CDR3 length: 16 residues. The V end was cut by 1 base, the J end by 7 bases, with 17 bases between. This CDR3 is CASSLGVGLAINEQFF. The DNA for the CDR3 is TGTGCCAGCAGCTTAGGTGTTGGGCTAGCAATAAATGAGCAGTTCTTC.

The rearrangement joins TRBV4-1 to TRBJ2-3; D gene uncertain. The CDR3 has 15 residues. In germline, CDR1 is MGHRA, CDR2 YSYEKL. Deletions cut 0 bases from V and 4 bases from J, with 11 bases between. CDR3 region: CASSQEGPRADTQYF. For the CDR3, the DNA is TGCGCCAGCAGCCAAGAAGGCCCCCGGGCAGATACGCAGTATTTT.